The TCR beta chain described here comes from a study of blood T cells in healthy people across ages. The authors ran a second PCR of about 7 to 11 cycles using a sample-barcoded 5' primer and a J-beta primer mix. TCRdb ran MiXCR on the 5' RACE reads and lists one entry per CDR3 protein. The sample consists of 1.5 million to 2 million distinct CDR3 sequences, 28% of them appearing once. The CDR3 runs to 13 residues. CDR1 and CDR2 from the germline V gene are DFQATT and SNEGSKA (reference sequence). This TCR derives from a woman aged 25 to 45 in good health. The specimen sequenced was blood. The chain combines TRBV20-1 with TRBJ2-1; D possibly corresponds to TRBD2 (6 bases). The CDR3 is CSARDSLYNEQFF. CDR3 DNA: TGCAGCGCGCGGGACTCCTTATACAATGAGCAGTTCTTC.